This is a list of T cell receptor beta chains from one sample in a study of regulatory T cells in long-lasting Graves disease. A single record per CDR3 protein comes from TCRdb applying MiXCR to the multiplex PCR reads. The sample records some 450,000 distinct CDR3 sequences, about a sixth being singletons. The same specimen was also included in a second study, on T cells in Graves' hyperthyroidism and ophthalmopathy.

This specimen was peripheral blood mononuclear cells (PBMCs), taken at new diagnosis, from a patient treated with antithyroid drugs. These receptors came from a woman under 40 with Graves disease. Each CDR3 is given with its conserved first and last residue. The D gene is left open where the match is weak. For some rows the clone size is stated as once, few or many, or as a class when expanded; others skip it.

d_call	clone_size	v_call	j_call	cdr3_nt	cdr3_aa
.	many	TRBV6-5	TRBJ2-5	TGTGCCAGCAGTTACGCCCCGGTGGAGACCCAGTACTTC	CASSYAPVETQYF
.	.	TRBV5-6	TRBJ2-7	TGTGCCAGCAGCGGCCGGGCAGGCGAGCAGTACTTC	CASSGRAGEQYF
.	few	TRBV5-1	TRBJ2-7	TGCGCCAGCAGCTTGGAGGGTCCCCTGGGAGAGCAGTACTTC	CASSLEGPLGEQYF
TRBD1	many	TRBV6-2/TRBV6-3	TRBJ2-7	TGTGCCAGCAGTTACCTGACAGGGACCTCGTACGAGCAGTACTTC	CASSYLTGTSYEQYF
TRBD2	many	TRBV7-6	TRBJ2-5	TGTGCCAGCAGCTTGACTAGCGCCGAGACCCAGTACTTC	CASSLTSAETQYF
TRBD1	few	TRBV28	TRBJ1-4	TGTGCCAGCATCCGACAGGGGACTGGTGAAAAACTGTTTTTT	CASIRQGTGEKLFF
TRBD1	many	TRBV2	TRBJ2-1	TGTGCCAGCAGTGATGGGGACAGGGGAACCTACAATGAGCAGTTCTTC	CASSDGDRGTYNEQFF
.	many	TRBV5-1	TRBJ2-5	TGCGCCAGCAGACCTACTCCGGGGAGGCAGAAAGAGACCCAGTACTTC	CASRPTPGRQKETQYF
.	.	TRBV20-1	TRBJ1-4	TGCAGTGCTAGGGGGCAGAATAATGAAAAACTGTTTTTT	CSARGQNNEKLFF
.	many	TRBV20-1	TRBJ2-7	TGCAGTGGCGCAGGTCTACTCGGGTACGAGCAGTACTTC	CSGAGLLGYEQYF
.	many	TRBV10-3	TRBJ2-7	TGTGCCATCAGTGGAAAGGGGCCGAGCTACGAGCAGTACTTC	CAISGKGPSYEQYF
.	few	TRBV5-1	TRBJ1-3	TGCGCCAGCAGCTTCGGGGCTACCTTGGGAGGAAACACCATATATTTT	CASSFGATLGGNTIYF
TRBD2	.	TRBV12-3/TRBV12-4	TRBJ2-1	TGTGCCAGCAGTTCCCGGACTAGCGGGAGGCCTCTCCACAATGAGCAGTTCTTC	CASSSRTSGRPLHNEQFF
.	many	TRBV6-1	TRBJ2-3	TGTGCCAGCAGTGTACGAGACAGAGTCACAGATACGCAGTATTTT	CASSVRDRVTDTQYF
.	few	TRBV7-2	TRBJ2-3	TGTGCCAGCAGCTTAACAGGAGGAAGAATAGATACGCAGTATTTT	CASSLTGGRIDTQYF
TRBD2	.	TRBV7-3	TRBJ2-7	TGTGCCAGCAGCTTACGAGCGGGAGGGACCTACGAGCAGTACTTC	CASSLRAGGTYEQYF
.	many	TRBV7-2	TRBJ2-2	TGTGCCAGCAGCTCTCGTCAGGCTACCGGGGAGCTGTTTTTT	CASSSRQATGELFF
.	many	TRBV28	TRBJ2-7	TGTGCCAGCAGTCCCATCTCTCCATCAGGACTCGCTTACGAGCAGTACTTC	CASSPISPSGLAYEQYF
TRBD2	.	TRBV24-1	TRBJ2-1	TGTGCCACCAGTGATGGAACTAGCGGGAGGACCCCCGAGCAGTTCTTC	CATSDGTSGRTPEQFF
.	few	TRBV7-9	TRBJ2-6	TGTGCCAGCAGCTACCAGAGCTCTGGGGCCAACGTCCTGACTTTC	CASSYQSSGANVLTF
.	many	TRBV20-1	TRBJ1-2	TGCAGTGCCCACCCGGGGGTCTATGGCTACACCTTC	CSAHPGVYGYTF
.	few	TRBV13	TRBJ2-1	TGTGCCAGCAGCTTAGGGGGGGTGGGAGACTACAATGAGCAGTTCTTC	CASSLGGVGDYNEQFF
.	few	TRBV20-1	TRBJ1-5	TGCAGTGCCGCACAGGGTCGCGATCAGCCCCAGCATTTT	CSAAQGRDQPQHF
TRBD1	few	TRBV5-1	TRBJ2-2	TGCGCCAGCAGCTTGTGGGGACAGAGGGCCCACCTGGACACCGGGGAGCTGTTTTTT	CASSLWGQRAHLDTGELFF
.	many	TRBV7-6	TRBJ1-2	TGTGCCAGCAGCTTAGGAACTGGGGTAGGGGGCTACACCTTC	CASSLGTGVGGYTF
TRBD1	.	TRBV7-9	TRBJ2-2	TGTGCCAGCAGCATCCCGGGACAGGGGTTGGGGGAGCTGTTTTTT	CASSIPGQGLGELFF
.	.	TRBV12-5	TRBJ2-1	TGTGCTAGTGGTTTCGATTCCAGGGTTAATGAGCAGTTCTTC	CASGFDSRVNEQFF
TRBD1	many	TRBV27	TRBJ2-7	TGTGCCAGCAGTTACCGGGACAGCTTCTACGAGCAGTACTTC	CASSYRDSFYEQYF
TRBD1	.	TRBV6-1	TRBJ1-6	TGTGCCAGCAGCTTGACAGGGGGCTATAATTCACCCCTCCACTTT	CASSLTGGYNSPLHF
.	many	TRBV28	TRBJ1-1	TGTGCCAGCAGCCCTTTTAACAGGGCCACTGAAGCTTTCTTT	CASSPFNRATEAFF
.	many	TRBV11-1	TRBJ2-1	TGTGCCAGCAGCTCCTCCCACGGGGCAGTTTACAATGAGCAGTTCTTC	CASSSSHGAVYNEQFF
.	many	TRBV5-6	TRBJ2-7	TGTGCCAGCAGCTTGTGGGAACGGGGCTACGAGCAGTACTTC	CASSLWERGYEQYF
TRBD1	.	TRBV5-5	TRBJ1-6	TGTGCCAGCAGCTTGGGGACAGGGAGCCCTTCACCCCTCCACTTT	CASSLGTGSPSPLHF
TRBD2	few	TRBV7-8	TRBJ2-7	TGTGCCAGCAGCTTAGCTGACCTAGGGACTAGCTCTCGCGAGCAGTACTTC	CASSLADLGTSSREQYF
.	.	TRBV29-1	TRBJ2-7	TGCAGCGTTGTAAGGACCGAAGGGTACGAGCAGTACTTC	CSVVRTEGYEQYF
TRBD1	many	TRBV11-2	TRBJ1-4	TGTGCCAGCACCCAAGGGACAGCTAACTCTGAAAAACTGTTTTTT	CASTQGTANSEKLFF
.	many	TRBV5-1	TRBJ1-4	TGCGCCAGCAGCTTGACAGGGAGAACTAATGAAAAACTGTTTTTT	CASSLTGRTNEKLFF
.	.	TRBV29-1	TRBJ2-5	TGCAGCGCCCTACTAGCCCGTGATGGTTGGGAGACCCAGTACTTC	CSALLARDGWETQYF
.	few	TRBV7-3	TRBJ2-6	TGTGCCAGCAGCTTATCAGGGGTCGGGGCCAACGTCCTGACTTTC	CASSLSGVGANVLTF
TRBD2	.	TRBV7-2	TRBJ2-5	TGTGCCAGCAGCTTCGCAGCGGGAGGAGAGACCCAGTACTTC	CASSFAAGGETQYF
TRBD1	many	TRBV12-3/TRBV12-4	TRBJ1-2	TGTGCCAGCAGCCCTGGACAGGGGGCCGGTTTTTATGGCTACACCTTC	CASSPGQGAGFYGYTF
TRBD2	many	TRBV28	TRBJ2-3	TGTGCCAGCAGTTTATGGGGGACTAGCGGGAGGGCAGATACGCAGTATTTT	CASSLWGTSGRADTQYF
TRBD2	.	TRBV7-2	TRBJ2-7	TGTGCCAGCAGCCCCCCCTCTAGCGGGAGGACCTACGAGCAGTACTTC	CASSPPSSGRTYEQYF
.	many	TRBV7-2	TRBJ2-4	TGTGCCAGCAGCTTATTGTTAGCCAAAAACATTCAGTACTTC	CASSLLLAKNIQYF
.	many	TRBV5-1	TRBJ2-1	TGCGCCAGCAGCGCTTGGGACAGCGGAGGGAATGAGCAGTTCTTC	CASSAWDSGGNEQFF
.	many	TRBV7-3	TRBJ2-3	TGTGCCAGCAGCTTAAGCATACGCACAGATACGCAGTATTTT	CASSLSIRTDTQYF
.	many	TRBV11-2	TRBJ2-7	TGTGCCAGCAGCCGGAGGCACGGCGAGCAGTACTTC	CASSRRHGEQYF
TRBD2	many	TRBV30	TRBJ2-3	TGTGCCTGGAGTCAAGGCGGGAGTGCAGATACGCAGTATTTT	CAWSQGGSADTQYF
TRBD1	many	TRBV5-6	TRBJ2-1	TGTGCCAGCAGCATCCGACGACAGGGTCGGTCTAGGAGTGAGCAGTTCTTC	CASSIRRQGRSRSEQFF
.	once	TRBV6-9	TRBJ2-1	TGTGCCAGCAGTTACTCTGAGCAGTTCTTC	CASSYSEQFF
TRBD1	many	TRBV27	TRBJ1-2	TGTGCCAGCAGTTCGACAGGGGCTCAGTATGGCTACACCTTC	CASSSTGAQYGYTF
TRBD2	few	TRBV3-1	TRBJ2-2	TGTGCCAGCAGCCATGGTGGAGGCGGGAGGATCCCCGGGGAGCTGTTTTTT	CASSHGGGGRIPGELFF
TRBD2	many	TRBV27	TRBJ2-5	TGTGCCAGCAGCCCCGGAGGGATCTTGGGCGGAGCGGGGGGGACCCAGTACTTC	CASSPGGILGGAGGTQYF
.	.	TRBV15	TRBJ2-3	TGTGCCACCAGCAATCCGGGACTCCTTAGCACAGATACGCAGTATTTT	CATSNPGLLSTDTQYF
.	many	TRBV7-2	TRBJ2-3	TGTGCCAGCAGCCGTCGTTACACAGATACGCAGTATTTT	CASSRRYTDTQYF
.	many	TRBV7-2	TRBJ1-1	TGTGCCAGCAGCTGGGGCACTGAAGCTTTCTTT	CASSWGTEAFF
.	.	TRBV5-1	TRBJ1-6	TGCGCCAGCAGCTTGGAGGACTATCGGTCACCCCACCACTTT	CASSLEDYRSPHHF